This T cell receptor (beta chain) was identified in a study of T cells after yellow fever vaccination. Findings and caveats of the study: Just a small share of clonotypes turned up in the CD4 compartment as well as the CD8 compartment. Weaker, the secondary response had a peak occurring faster, on day 5 versus 15. The booster saw the reappearance of most primary-vaccination clones (around 96% CD4, 80% to 90% CD8). Contaminating bulk clonotypes could be abundant in FACS-sorted repertoires.

This clonotype showed up many times. What it binds is unknown. Germline V gene data show CDR1 as SGHRS and CDR2 as YFSETQ. Unmatched junction bases numbered 17, after V lost 4 bases and J lost 5 bases. CDR3 length: 17 residues. One entry per CDR3 protein results from TCRdb running MiXCR on the 5' RACE reads. The sample includes hundreds of thousands of distinct CDR3 sequences, around 4% of them seen just once. The gene calls are TRBV5-1 and TRBJ2-5; 7 bases map to TRBD1. The material was PBMCs, obtained on the day of the yellow fever booster vaccination. This sequence originates from a man younger than 30 who received the YFV17D yellow fever vaccine. In nucleotides, the CDR3 is TGCGCCAGCAGCCTAGACTATACAGGGGACCAAATGGAGACCCAGTACTTC. Translating gives CASSLDYTGDQMETQYF.